The next 10 T cell receptor beta chains were all read from a single sample in a study of blood T cell repertoires in COVID-19. Here immunoSEQ multiplex PCR was the method, and the copy in TCRdb shows in-frame clones only, minus some. This table holds 190,000 or so clones, 80% to 90% found once. Source material: PBMCs or T cells enriched from blood (not recorded which). Receptors originate from a man aged 40-55 years who had recovered from COVID-19.

This clone was observed a single time. The chain recombines TRBV30 with TRBJ2-1; maybe TRBD1 (6 bases). Germline CDR1 is GTSNPN and CDR2 is SVGIG (reference sequence). With 5 bases removed from V and 1 base from J, the gap between germline ends came to 12 bases. CDR3 length: 14 residues. CDR3 sequence: CAWQRGGSYNEQFF. As DNA, the CDR3 is TGTGCCTGGCAGAGAGGGGGTTCCTACAATGAGCAGTTCTTC.

The rearrangement uses TRBV12-3 or TRBV12-4 and TRBJ1-2, with 7 bases identical to TRBD1. With 6 bases clipped from V and 5 bases from J, the junction kept 6 bases outside the gene matches. This CDR3 spans 13 amino acids. The CDR3 protein is CASSPGQPYGYTF. The CDR3 bases are TGTGCCAGCAGCCCGGGACAGCCGTATGGCTACACCTTC.

At least ten counts were recorded for this clone. The sample holds other DNA sequences that translate to the same CDR3. The rearrangement uses TRBV14 and TRBJ2-4; D remains unclear. V lost 1 base to trimming and J lost 0 bases, with 4 bases between them. CDR3 size: 14 residues. Germline V gene lookup returns CDR1 SGHDN and CDR2 FVKESK. The CDR3 region is CASSQAGAKNIQYF. The CDR3 coding sequence is TGTGCCAGCAGCCAAGCGGGAGCCAAAAACATTCAGTACTTC.

The chain combines TRBV14 with TRBJ1-6; D call uncertain. CDR1 SGHDN and CDR2 FVKESK come from the germline V gene. The CDR3 covers 15 residues. V was cut by 2 bases and J by 5 bases, with 10 bases left in between. In DNA, the CDR3 is TGTGCCAGCAGCCAATCGACACGCGATAATTCACCCCTCCACTTT. Protein: CASSQSTRDNSPLHF. The whole variable domain, filled in from reference TRBV14 and TRBJ1-6, reads EAGVTQFPSHSVIEKGQTVTLRCDPISGHDNLYWYRRVMGKEIKFLLHFVKESKQDESGMPNNRFLAERTGGTYSTLKVQPAELEDSGVYFCASSQSTRDNSPLHFGNGTRLTVT.

The J gene is TRBJ2-3, the V gene TRBV7-3; 8 bases fit TRBD2. The CDR3 consists of 14 residues. V gave up 5 bases and J gave up 4 bases; unmatched junction bases: 5. Per the germline V gene, CDR1 is SGHTA and CDR2 is FQGTGA. In nucleotides, the CDR3 is TGTGCCAGCAGCCCAGCGGGGGACGCAGATACGCAGTATTTT. It codes for CASSPAGDADTQYF.

The genes are TRBV5-4 and TRBJ1-6; 9 nucleotides match TRBD1. The CDR3 has 15 amino acids. Germline loops: CDR1 SGHNT, CDR2 YYREEE (reference sequence). The J segment lost 2 bases and the V segment lost 5 bases, leaving 2 bases of the junction unmatched. The CDR3 bases are TGTGCCAGCAGACGACAGGGGGCCTATAATTCACCCCTCCACTTT. Protein: CASRRQGAYNSPLHF.

CDR3 sequence (DNA): TGCAGCGTGGGGGGGTCTGGCAATCAGCCCCAGCATTTT. Its translation is CSVGGSGNQPQHF. This sequence joins TRBV29-1 and TRBJ1-5, with a possible D match to TRBD1 (5 bases). The V end lost 6 bases, the J end lost 2 bases, and 11 bases lay between the germline ends. The CDR3 totals 13 residues. CDR1 and CDR2 (germline): SQVTM, ANQGSEA.

This chain connects TRBV4-2 to TRBJ1-5; 7 bases are a match to TRBD1. In germline, CDR1 is LGHNA, CDR2 YNFKEQ. The CDR3 totals 16 residues. J gave up 3 bases and V 0 bases, and 5 bases lay outside the gene matches. Written as DNA, the CDR3 is TGTGCCAGCAGCCAAGAGAGGGACAGAGTCAATCAGCCCCAGCATTTT. Translation: CASSQERDRVNQPQHF.

The V and J genes are TRBV18 and TRBJ2-4; tentatively, D is TRBD2 (6 bases). Trimming removed 3 bases from V and 0 bases from J, with 9 bases in between. Germline loops: CDR1 KGHSH, CDR2 LQKENI. The CDR3 is 15 amino acids. The CDR3 bases are TGTGCCAGCTCACCGACGGAGGGAGCCAAAAACATTCAGTACTTC. Protein: CASSPTEGAKNIQYF.

This chain's CDR3 is CASSIERGYGYTF. CDR3 coding DNA: TGTGCCAGTAGTATCGAAAGAGGGTATGGCTACACCTTC. V and J are TRBV19 and TRBJ1-2, with unresolved D. The CDR3 sequence is 13 residues long. The V and J ends lost 3 bases and 5 bases respectively, with 10 bases between them. The germline CDR1 and CDR2 sequences are LNHDA and SQIVND (reference sequence).